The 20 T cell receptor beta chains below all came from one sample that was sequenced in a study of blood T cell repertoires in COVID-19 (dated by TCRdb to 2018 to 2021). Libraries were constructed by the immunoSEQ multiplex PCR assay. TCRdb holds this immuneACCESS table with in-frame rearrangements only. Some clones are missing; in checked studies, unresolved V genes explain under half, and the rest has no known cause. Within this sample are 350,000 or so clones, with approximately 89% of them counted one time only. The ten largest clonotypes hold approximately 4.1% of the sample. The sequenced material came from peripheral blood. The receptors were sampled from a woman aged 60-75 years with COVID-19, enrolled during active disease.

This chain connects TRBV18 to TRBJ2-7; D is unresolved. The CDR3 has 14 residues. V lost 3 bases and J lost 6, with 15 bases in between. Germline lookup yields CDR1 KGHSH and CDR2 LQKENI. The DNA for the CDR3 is TGTGCCAGCTCACCGCAACCCAGTTGGAGCGAGCAGTACTTC. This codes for CASSPQPSWSEQYF. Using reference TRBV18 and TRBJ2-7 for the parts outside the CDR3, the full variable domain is NAGVMQNPRHLVRRRGQEARLRCSPMKGHSHVYWYRQLPEEGLKFMVYLQKENIIDESGMPKERFSAEFPKEGPSILRIQQVVRGDSAAYFCASSPQPSWSEQYFGPGTRLTVT.

The CDR3 coding sequence is TGTGCCAGCAGTCCAGCGGCTATCACAGATACGCAGTATTTT. It is translated as CASSPAAITDTQYF. The genes are TRBV3-1 (or the pseudogene TRBV3-2) and TRBJ2-3; D is possibly TRBD2 (5 bases). Trimming removed 6 bases from V and 2 bases from J, with 12 bases in between. Looked up from germline, CDR1 is LGHDT and CDR2 is YNNKEL (reference sequence). The CDR3 loop spans 14 amino acids.

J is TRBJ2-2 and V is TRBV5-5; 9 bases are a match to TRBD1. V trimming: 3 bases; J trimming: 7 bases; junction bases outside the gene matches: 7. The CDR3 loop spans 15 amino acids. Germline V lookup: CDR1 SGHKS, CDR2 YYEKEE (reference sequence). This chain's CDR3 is CASSSGTGKFGELFF. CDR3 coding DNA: TGTGCCAGCAGCTCCGGGACAGGGAAGTTCGGGGAGCTGTTTTTT.

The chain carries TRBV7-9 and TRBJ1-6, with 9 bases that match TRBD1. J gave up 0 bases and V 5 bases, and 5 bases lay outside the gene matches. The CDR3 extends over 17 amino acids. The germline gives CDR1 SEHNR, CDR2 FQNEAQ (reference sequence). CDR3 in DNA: TGTGCCAGCAGCCCCGACAGGGGGAGCTCCTATAATTCACCCCTCCACTTT. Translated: CASSPDRGSSYNSPLHF. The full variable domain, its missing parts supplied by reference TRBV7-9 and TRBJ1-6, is DTGVSQNPRHKITKRGQNVTFRCDPISEHNRLYWYRQTLGQGPEFLTYFQNEAQLEKSRLLSDRFSAERPKGSFSTLEIQRTEQGDSAMYLCASSPDRGSSYNSPLHFGNGTRLTVT.

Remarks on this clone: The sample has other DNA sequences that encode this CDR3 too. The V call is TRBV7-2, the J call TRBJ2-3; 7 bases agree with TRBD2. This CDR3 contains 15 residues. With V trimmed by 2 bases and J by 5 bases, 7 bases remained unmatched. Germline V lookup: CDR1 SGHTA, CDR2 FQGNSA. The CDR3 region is CASSLLAGGGDTQYF. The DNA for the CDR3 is TGTGCCAGCAGCTTATTAGCGGGTGGGGGAGATACGCAGTATTTT.

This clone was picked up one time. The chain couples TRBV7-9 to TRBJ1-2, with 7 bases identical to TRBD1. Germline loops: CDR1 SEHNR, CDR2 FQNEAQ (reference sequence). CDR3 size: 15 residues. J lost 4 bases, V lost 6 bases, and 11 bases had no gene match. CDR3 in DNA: TGTGCCAGCAGTCCACAGGGGACCCTCTTCTATGGCTACACCTTC. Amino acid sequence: CASSPQGTLFYGYTF.

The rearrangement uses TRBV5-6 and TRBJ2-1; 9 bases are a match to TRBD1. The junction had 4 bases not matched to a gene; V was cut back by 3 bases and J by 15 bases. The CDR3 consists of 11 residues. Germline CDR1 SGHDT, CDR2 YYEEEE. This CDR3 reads CASSYGTGLFF. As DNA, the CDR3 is TGTGCCAGCAGCTACGGGACAGGGTTGTTCTTC.

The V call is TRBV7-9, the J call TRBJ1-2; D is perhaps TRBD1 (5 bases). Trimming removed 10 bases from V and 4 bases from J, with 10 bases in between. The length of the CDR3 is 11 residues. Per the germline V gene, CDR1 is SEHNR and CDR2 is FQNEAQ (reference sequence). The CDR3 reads CATDSIYGYTF. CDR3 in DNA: TGTGCCACCGACAGCATCTATGGCTACACCTTC.

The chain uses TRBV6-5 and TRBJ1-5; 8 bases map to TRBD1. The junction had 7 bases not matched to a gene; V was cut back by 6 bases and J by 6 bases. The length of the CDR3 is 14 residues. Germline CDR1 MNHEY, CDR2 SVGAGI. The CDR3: CASRKTGAAQPQHF. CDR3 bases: TGTGCCAGCAGAAAGACAGGGGCAGCTCAGCCCCAGCATTTT.

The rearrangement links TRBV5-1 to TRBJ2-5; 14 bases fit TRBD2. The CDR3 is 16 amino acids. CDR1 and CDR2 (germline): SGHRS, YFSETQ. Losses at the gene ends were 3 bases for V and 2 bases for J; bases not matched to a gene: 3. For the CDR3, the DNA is TGCGCCAGCAGCTCCCGACTAGCGGGGGGGCAAGAGACCCAGTACTTC. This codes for CASSSRLAGGQETQYF.

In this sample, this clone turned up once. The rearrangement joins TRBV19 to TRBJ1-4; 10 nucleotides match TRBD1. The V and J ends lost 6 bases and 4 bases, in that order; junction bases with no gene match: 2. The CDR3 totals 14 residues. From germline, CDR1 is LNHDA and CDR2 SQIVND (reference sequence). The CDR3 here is CASRTGGNNEKLFF. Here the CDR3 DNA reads TGTGCCAGTAGGACAGGGGGCAATAATGAAAAACTGTTTTTT.

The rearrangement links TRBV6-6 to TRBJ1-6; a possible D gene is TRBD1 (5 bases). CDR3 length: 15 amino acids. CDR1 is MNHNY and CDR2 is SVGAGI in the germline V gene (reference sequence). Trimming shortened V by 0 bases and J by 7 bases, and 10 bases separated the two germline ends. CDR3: CASSYSGLSNSPLHF. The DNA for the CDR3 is TGTGCCAGCAGTTACTCGGGACTCTCGAATTCACCCCTCCACTTT.

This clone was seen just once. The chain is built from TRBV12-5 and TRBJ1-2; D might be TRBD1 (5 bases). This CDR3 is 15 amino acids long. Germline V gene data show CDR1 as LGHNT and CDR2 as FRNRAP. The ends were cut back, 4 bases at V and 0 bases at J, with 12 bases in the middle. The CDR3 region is CASGYFQGSNYGYTF. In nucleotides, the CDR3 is TGTGCTAGTGGTTACTTTCAGGGCTCTAACTATGGCTACACCTTC. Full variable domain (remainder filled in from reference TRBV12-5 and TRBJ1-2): DARVTQTPRHKVTEMGQEVTMRCQPILGHNTVFWYRQTMMQGLELLAYFRNRAPLDDSGMPKDRFSAEMPDATLATLKIQPSEPRDSAVYFCASGYFQGSNYGYTFGSGTRLTVV.

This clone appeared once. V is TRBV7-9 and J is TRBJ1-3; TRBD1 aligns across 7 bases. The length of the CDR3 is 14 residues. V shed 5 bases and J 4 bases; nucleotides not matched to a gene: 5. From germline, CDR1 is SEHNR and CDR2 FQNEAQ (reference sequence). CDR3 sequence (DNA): TGTGCCAGCAGCCTCCCGGACAGGGGAAACACCATATATTTT. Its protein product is CASSLPDRGNTIYF.

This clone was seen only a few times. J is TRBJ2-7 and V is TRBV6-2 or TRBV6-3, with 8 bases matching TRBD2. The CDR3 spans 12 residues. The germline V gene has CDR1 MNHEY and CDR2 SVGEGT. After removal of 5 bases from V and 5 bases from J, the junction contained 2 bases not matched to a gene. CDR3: CASSERGNEQYF. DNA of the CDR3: TGTGCCAGCAGTGAGCGGGGGAACGAGCAGTACTTC.

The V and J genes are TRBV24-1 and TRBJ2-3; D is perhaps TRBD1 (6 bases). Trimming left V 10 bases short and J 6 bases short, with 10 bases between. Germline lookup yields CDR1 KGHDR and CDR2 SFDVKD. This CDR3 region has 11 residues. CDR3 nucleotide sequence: TGTGCCACAGCTAGGGGGGATACGCAGTATTTT. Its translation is CATARGDTQYF.

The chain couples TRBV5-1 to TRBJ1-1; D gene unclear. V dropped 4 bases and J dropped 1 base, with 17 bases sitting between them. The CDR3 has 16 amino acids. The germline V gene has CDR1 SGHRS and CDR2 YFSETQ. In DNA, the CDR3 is TGCGCCAGCAGCCCGAAGTTTATGGGCAGGAACACTGAAGCTTTCTTT. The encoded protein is CASSPKFMGRNTEAFF.

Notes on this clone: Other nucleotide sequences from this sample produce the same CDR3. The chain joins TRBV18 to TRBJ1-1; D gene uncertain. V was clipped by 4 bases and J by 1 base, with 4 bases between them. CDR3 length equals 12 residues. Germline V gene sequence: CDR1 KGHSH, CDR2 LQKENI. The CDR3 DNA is TGTGCCAGCTCACTTCAGAACACTGAAGCTTTCTTT. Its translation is CASSLQNTEAFF.

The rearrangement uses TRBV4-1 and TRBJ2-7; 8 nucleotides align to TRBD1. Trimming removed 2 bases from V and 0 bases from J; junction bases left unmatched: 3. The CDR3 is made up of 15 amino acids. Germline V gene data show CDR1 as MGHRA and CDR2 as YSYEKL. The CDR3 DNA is TGCGCCAGCAGCCAAAGGGACAGGAGCTCCTACGAGCAGTACTTC. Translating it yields CASSQRDRSSYEQYF.

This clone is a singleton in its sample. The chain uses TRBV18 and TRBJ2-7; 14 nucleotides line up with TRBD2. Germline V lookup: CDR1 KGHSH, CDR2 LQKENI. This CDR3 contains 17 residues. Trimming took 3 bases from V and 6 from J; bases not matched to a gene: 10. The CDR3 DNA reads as TGTGCCAGCTCACCCGCCCGACTAGCGGGGGGGCGGGTCGAGCAGTACTTC. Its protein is CASSPARLAGGRVEQYF.